These 26 T cell receptor beta chains share one sample of origin, sequenced in a study of response to subunit inactivated influenza vaccine. TCRdb processed the RT-PCR reads anew with MiXCR; each CDR3 protein has one entry. This table holds under 850,000 distinct CDR3 sequences, approximately 17% found once. This specimen was PBMCs from blood, taken 5 days after vaccination. The receptors originated from a middle-aged man who received an inactivated influenza vaccine.

The chain uses TRBV9 and TRBJ2-1; TRBD1 is a possible D gene (7 bases). V was clipped by 4 bases and J by 4 bases, with 18 bases between them. Germline CDR1 and CDR2: SGDLS and YYNGEE. There are 16 residues in the CDR3. In nucleotides, the CDR3 is TGTGCCAGCAGCCCCCCAGTGGCAGGGGGGTACAATGAGCAGTTCTTC. Protein: CASSPPVAGGYNEQFF.

This sequence joins TRBV4-3 and TRBJ2-2; no firm D call. The CDR3 spans 16 residues. V was trimmed by 0 bases and J by 2 bases, leaving 10 bases between them. CDR1 is LGHNA and CDR2 is YSLEER in the germline V gene. The CDR3 DNA is TGCGCCAGCAGCCAAGACTCCCAGGTTAACACCGGGGAGCTGTTTTTT. This encodes CASSQDSQVNTGELFF.

The chain is built from TRBV7-9 and TRBJ2-1; D uncertain. Germline V lookup: CDR1 SEHNR, CDR2 FQNEAQ (reference sequence). This CDR3 spans 15 amino acids. Trimming took off 1 base at V and 7 bases at J, with 14 bases between the two ends. The CDR3 coding sequence is TGTGCCAGCAGCTTAGTTTGGATGGTGTCGAATGAGCAGTTCTTC. Protein product: CASSLVWMVSNEQFF.

The chain links TRBV10-3 to TRBJ2-2, with D possibly being TRBD1 (6 bases). The ends were cut back, 5 bases at V and 1 base at J, with 17 bases in the middle. Germline loops: CDR1 ENHRY, CDR2 SYGVKD. The CDR3 length is 17 residues. CDR3 region: CAISSGQRIKNTGELFF. The DNA of the CDR3 is TGTGCCATCAGTTCGGGACAACGGATAAAGAACACCGGGGAGCTGTTTTTT.

This clonotype was seen ten or more times. The V call is TRBV7-2, the J call TRBJ2-1; D unclear. V lost 1 base, J lost 2 bases, and 3 bases lay in between. The CDR3 contains 13 residues. The germline CDR1 and CDR2 sequences are SGHTA and FQGNSA. DNA for the CDR3: TGTGCCAGCAGCTTAGGGGCCTACAATGAGCAGTTCTTC. This gives the protein CASSLGAYNEQFF.

This clonotype showed up many times. V is TRBV5-5 and J is TRBJ2-7; 12 bases fit TRBD1. The germline V gene encodes CDR1 SGHKS and CDR2 YYEKEE (reference sequence). There are 13 residues in the CDR3. Trimming at V came to 3 bases and at J to 5 bases, leaving 0 bases not matched to a gene. The CDR3 DNA sequence: TGTGCCAGCAGCTGGGACAGGGGGCACGAGCAGTACTTC. Translated: CASSWDRGHEQYF.

This clonotype occurred a few times. DNA for the CDR3: TGCAGTGCTAACCTTGGACGGAACAATCAGCCCCAGCATTTT. Its protein product is CSANLGRNNQPQHF. The V gene is TRBV20-1, the J gene TRBJ1-5, with D unresolved. Germline-derived CDR1 and CDR2 are DFQATT and SNEGSKA (reference sequence). The CDR3 loop spans 14 amino acids. V lost 4 bases and J lost 3, with 13 bases in between.

In its sample, this clonotype was seen a few times. The genes are TRBV12-3 or TRBV12-4 and TRBJ2-2, with 7 bases matching TRBD1. J lost 0 bases, V lost 5 bases, and 6 bases had no gene match. The CDR3 has 16 amino acids. The DNA for the CDR3 is TGTGCCAGCAGTCAACAGGGGACCGCGAACACCGGGGAGCTGTTTTTT. It codes for CASSQQGTANTGELFF.

J is TRBJ2-2 and V is TRBV6-2 or TRBV6-3, with TRBD2 identical over 12 bases. The trim removed 2 bases at V and 2 bases at J, leaving 3 bases unmatched. Germline V CDR1 and CDR2: MNHEY, SVGEGT. The CDR3 sequence is 17 residues long. The CDR3 DNA follows: TGTGCCAGCAGTTACGGTGGACTAGCGGGAAACACCGGGGAGCTGTTTTTT. This encodes CASSYGGLAGNTGELFF.

This clonotype has a handful of counts. The chain carries TRBV12-3 or TRBV12-4 and TRBJ1-1, with TRBD1 as a possible D gene (6 bases). Trimming cost V 6 bases and J 2 bases, with 16 bases left between them. CDR3 length equals 15 residues. DNA for the CDR3: TGTGCCAGCAGCCCCCGGGGGCGCCCAAACACTGAAGCTTTCTTT. Translating gives CASSPRGRPNTEAFF.

The V and J genes are TRBV5-5 and TRBJ2-5; 10 bases fit TRBD2. Germline CDR1 is SGHKS and CDR2 is YYEKEE (reference sequence). The CDR3 sequence is 16 residues long. V lost 1 base and J lost 9; bases outside the gene matches: 12. CDR3 sequence: CASSLNRTSGRTAQYF. The CDR3 bases are TGTGCCAGCAGCTTGAACCGGACTAGCGGCAGGACGGCCCAGTACTTC.

The chain has TRBV6-2 or TRBV6-3 and TRBJ2-1; 8 bases match TRBD2. CDR3 length equals 14 residues. Germline CDR1 MNHEY, CDR2 SVGEGT. With 8 bases clipped from V and 6 bases from J, the junction kept 9 bases outside the gene matches. This chain's CDR3 is CASLTGGGINEQFF. CDR3 sequence (DNA): TGTGCCAGCCTAACGGGAGGGGGGATCAATGAGCAGTTCTTC.

This clonotype occurred many times. V is TRBV4-3 and J is TRBJ1-1; no clear D. CDR1 and CDR2 (germline): LGHNA, YSLEER. The CDR3 contains 18 residues. Trimming left V 1 base short and J 2 bases short, with 20 bases between. The CDR3 spells CASSQGETWEDFNTEAFF. DNA of the CDR3: TGCGCCAGCAGCCAAGGGGAGACATGGGAGGACTTTAACACTGAAGCTTTCTTT.

The table lists this clonotype with a few counts. CDR3 residues: CASSSSSEQYF. CDR3 DNA sequence: TGTGCCAGCAGTTCTTCTTCGGAGCAGTACTTC. This sequence joins TRBV12-3 or TRBV12-4 and TRBJ2-7, with D uncertain. The V and J ends lost 4 bases and 7 bases respectively, with 8 bases between them. CDR3 length equals 11 residues.

In its sample, this clonotype was seen a few times. This rearrangement joins TRBV4-2 to TRBJ1-2, with 8 bases aligning to TRBD1. J gave up 0 bases and V 4 bases, and 7 bases lay outside the gene matches. The length of the CDR3 is 16 residues. The germline V gene has CDR1 LGHNA and CDR2 YNFKEQ. The CDR3 sequence is CASSRPGQETNYGYTF. The DNA of the CDR3 is TGTGCCAGCAGCCGGCCGGGACAGGAGACTAACTATGGCTACACCTTC.

The chain carries TRBV6-5 and TRBJ2-5, with D tentatively TRBD1 (6 bases). Trimming took off 5 bases at V and 5 bases at J, with 12 bases between the two ends. The germline V gene encodes CDR1 MNHEY and CDR2 SVGAGI. This CDR3 comprises 13 residues. CDR3 protein: CASSHRVRETQYF. CDR3 nucleotides: TGTGCCAGCAGTCACAGGGTGCGTGAGACCCAGTACTTC.

This clonotype was found many times. The genes are TRBV6-2 or TRBV6-3 and TRBJ1-5; possibly TRBD1 for D (6 bases). The germline gives CDR1 MNHEY, CDR2 SVGEGT. The CDR3 is 15 residues long. The V and J ends lost 2 bases and 9 bases respectively, with 17 bases between them. The CDR3 here is CASSYQEGDVRPQHF. The DNA for the CDR3 is TGTGCCAGCAGTTACCAGGAGGGGGACGTTCGGCCCCAGCATTTT.

The rearrangement joins TRBV11-2 to TRBJ2-1, with 16 bases lining up with TRBD2. Trimming removed 5 bases from V and 13 bases from J; junction bases left unmatched: 8. This CDR3 contains 15 residues. From germline, CDR1 is SGHAT and CDR2 FQNNGV. CDR3 sequence: CASSPGTSGGGDQFF. CDR3 bases: TGTGCCAGCAGCCCCGGGACTAGCGGGGGGGGGGACCAGTTCTTC.

This sequence joins TRBV11-2 and TRBJ2-7, with D maybe TRBD2 (6 bases). The ends were cut back, 4 bases at V and 5 bases at J, with 15 bases in the middle. From germline, CDR1 is SGHAT and CDR2 FQNNGV. There are 14 residues in the CDR3. The DNA for the CDR3 is TGTGCCAGCAGCTCCGCGGGACCACTTGACGAGCAGTACTTC. Translated: CASSSAGPLDEQYF. Filled out from reference TRBV11-2 and TRBJ2-7, the complete variable domain reads EAGVAQSPRYKIIEKRQSVAFWCNPISGHATLYWYQQILGQGPKLLIQFQNNGVVDDSQLPKDRFSAERLKGVDSTLKIQPAKLEDSAVYLCASSSAGPLDEQYFGPGTRLTVT.

This clonotype came up many times. The chain uses TRBV5-6 and TRBJ2-3; D gene uncertain. Germline CDR1 SGHDT, CDR2 YYEEEE. This CDR3 spans 12 amino acids. V was shortened by 4 bases and J by 6 bases, with 9 bases between the two germline ends. The CDR3 loop reads CASSPNEDTQYF. The CDR3 DNA follows: TGTGCCAGCAGCCCGAACGAGGATACGCAGTATTTT.

This clonotype was recorded at least ten times. The chain combines TRBV7-9 with TRBJ2-2; TRBD1 or TRBD2 may be the D gene (5 bases each). From germline, CDR1 is SEHNR and CDR2 FQNEAQ (reference sequence). Trimming removed 1 base from V and 9 bases from J, with 9 bases in between. The CDR3 covers 13 residues. The CDR3 nucleotides read TGTGCCAGCAGCTTAGGGGGGTCCTGGGAGCTGTTTTTT. Translation: CASSLGGSWELFF.

CDR3 residues: CSARASTSGRLIGYNEQFF. The CDR3 bases are TGCAGTGCTAGGGCCTCGACTAGCGGTCGTCTCATCGGTTACAATGAGCAGTTCTTC. The chain recombines TRBV20-1 with TRBJ2-1; 9 positions match TRBD2. Germline loops: CDR1 DFQATT, CDR2 SNEGSKA (reference sequence). V trimming: 3 bases; J trimming: 4 bases; junction bases outside the gene matches: 19. There are 19 residues in the CDR3.

The chain links TRBV4-3 to TRBJ2-3; 10 bases are shared with TRBD2. Germline values: CDR1 LGHNA, CDR2 YSLEER. CDR3 length: 18 residues. V gave up 0 bases and J gave up 1 base; unmatched junction bases: 7. The CDR3 spells CASSQDLSSGSRTDTQYF. DNA of the CDR3: TGCGCCAGCAGCCAAGATTTATCTAGCGGGAGCCGCACAGATACGCAGTATTTT.

This clonotype showed up just a few times. This chain links TRBV4-1 with TRBJ2-7; D possibly uses TRBD1 or TRBD2 (5 bases each). CDR3 length: 15 residues. Trimming took 0 bases from V and 3 from J, leaving 12 bases between them. Germline assignment: CDR1 MGHRA and CDR2 YSYEKL. CDR3 DNA sequence: TGCGCCAGCAGCCAAGAAGGGGAAGGGAGCTACGAGCAGTACTTC. This translates into CASSQEGEGSYEQYF.

CDR3 sequence (DNA): TGTGCCAGCAGCCTGACTAGCGCGACCGGGGAGCTGTTTTTT. Residues: CASSLTSATGELFF. This chain uses TRBV12-3 or TRBV12-4 with TRBJ2-2, with TRBD2 matching over 8 bases. V lost 6 bases, J lost 5 bases, and 5 bases stayed unmatched. This CDR3 comprises 14 residues.

The chain has TRBV12-3 or TRBV12-4 and TRBJ2-1; 13 bases fit TRBD2. Trimming cost V 4 bases and J 3 bases; bases outside gene matches: 3. The length of the CDR3 is 16 residues. The chain's CDR3 is CASSSTSGGYYNEQFF. The CDR3 DNA sequence: TGTGCCAGCAGTTCGACTAGCGGGGGGTACTACAATGAGCAGTTCTTC.